This T cell receptor (beta chain) was observed in a study of blood T cells in healthy people across ages. The CDR3 runs 14 residues. V was cut by 0 bases and J by 1 base, with 7 bases left in between. The germline V gene encodes CDR1 SGHRS and CDR2 YFSETQ. General study points: The unknown donor CMV status may have confounded expanded clonotype changes.

Concerning this clonotype: Its cognate antigen is unknown.

The use of a sample-barcoded 5' primer and a J-beta primer mix characterized a second PCR of about 7 to 12 cycles. Each CDR3 protein gets one entry after TCRdb re-called the 5' RACE reads with MiXCR. The repertoire holds 1 million to 1.2 million distinct CDR3 sequences, with around two fifths as singletons. Sequencing was performed on blood. The rearrangement joins TRBV5-1 to TRBJ2-5; D gene uncertain. The receptor was isolated from a man aged 18-30 years in good health. The CDR3 loop is CASSLADLQETQYF. DNA of the CDR3: TGCGCCAGCAGCTTGGCCGATCTCCAAGAGACCCAGTACTTC.